Below are 10 T cell receptor beta chains sequenced from a single sample in a study of metastatic and nonmetastatic thyroid tumors. MiXCR reprocessed the PCR reads for TCRdb. The data hold tens of thousands of clones, with around 4% observed a single time. No treatment of any kind had been given to any patient before thyroid surgery. Sequencing was carried out using blood. Receptors were obtained from a female donor with papillary thyroid cancer or a benign thyroid nodule (not recorded which). Some clones in this sample may be carry-over from other donors' samples.

This clone was counted many times. V and J are TRBV19 and TRBJ1-5, with unresolved D. The V end was cut by 4 bases, the J end by 6 bases, with 19 bases between. Germline V gene lookup returns CDR1 LNHDA and CDR2 SQIVND (reference sequence). The length of the CDR3 is 16 residues. The CDR3 protein is CASSTREGGFSQPQHF. CDR3 DNA: TGTGCCAGTAGTACCCGAGAGGGTGGGTTCAGTCAGCCCCAGCATTTT.

This clone was observed many times. V gene TRBV28 combines with J gene TRBJ1-4; a possible D gene is TRBD1 (6 bases). CDR3 length equals 13 residues. The V and J ends lost 5 bases and 8 bases respectively, with 12 bases between them. Germline V gene sequence: CDR1 MDHEN, CDR2 SYDVKM. For the CDR3, the DNA is TGTGCCAGCAGTCTCGGACAGTCAGAAAAACTGTTTTTT. It is translated as CASSLGQSEKLFF.

In its sample, this clone was seen a few times. The chain employs TRBV6-5 and TRBJ1-6; a weak D match, TRBD1 (5 bases). Germline CDR1 is MNHEY and CDR2 is SVGAGI. The CDR3 spans 14 residues. V was trimmed by 2 bases and J by 8 bases, leaving 10 bases between them. CDR3 residues: CASSYRGLDSPLHF. Written as DNA, the CDR3 is TGTGCCAGCAGTTACAGGGGTCTCGATTCACCCCTCCACTTT.

At least ten counts were recorded for this clone. The J gene is TRBJ2-7, the V gene TRBV2; weak D call: TRBD2 (5 bases). Germline V gives CDR1 SNHLY, CDR2 FYNNEI. V gave up 6 bases and J gave up 0 bases, with 6 bases separating them. The CDR3 contains 12 residues. This CDR3 reads CASRDFSYEQYF. The CDR3 DNA is TGTGCCAGCAGGGACTTCTCCTACGAGCAGTACTTC.

This clone was seen ten or more times. The chain links TRBV5-4 to TRBJ1-2, with D unclear. The ends were cut back, 0 bases at V and 4 bases at J, with 7 bases in the middle. The CDR3 sequence is 13 residues long. Germline CDR1 is SGHNT and CDR2 is YYREEE (reference sequence). The CDR3 region has the DNA TGTGCCAGCAGCTTGGGCCAGCCCTATGGCTACACCTTC. Translated: CASSLGQPYGYTF.

This clone was recorded a few times. The chain has TRBV28 and TRBJ2-1; 10 bases are a match to TRBD2. The CDR3 is 15 residues long. Germline V gives CDR1 MDHEN, CDR2 SYDVKM. V dropped 6 bases and J dropped 12; count of bases not matched to a gene: 14. As DNA, the CDR3 is TGTGCCAGCAGCCCCGCCCCTAGCGGGGGATGGAGGCAGTTCTTC. As protein: CASSPAPSGGWRQFF. The whole variable domain, filled in from reference TRBV28 and TRBJ2-1, reads DVKVTQSSRYLVKRTGEKVFLECVQDMDHENMFWYRQDPGLGLRLIYFSYDVKMKEKGDIPEGYSVSREKKERFSLILESASTNQTSMYLCASSPAPSGGWRQFFGPGTRLTVL.

This clone was seen ten or more times. The chain couples TRBV7-3 to TRBJ2-7, with 8 bases lining up with TRBD2. The CDR3 extends over 15 amino acids. Looked up from germline, CDR1 is SGHTA and CDR2 is FQGTGA. V was pared by 4 bases and J by 1 base, with 6 bases of the junction left unmatched. The CDR3 loop reads CASSSSLADSYEQYF. CDR3 nucleotides: TGTGCCAGCAGCTCCTCACTAGCGGATTCCTACGAGCAGTACTTC.

This clone was seen a few times. An end of the junction differs from the germline gene, which may be a read error. V and J are TRBV2 and TRBJ1-1; a possible D gene is TRBD1 (5 bases). CDR1 and CDR2 (germline): SNHLY, FYNNEI. CDR3 length: 14 amino acids. The CDR3 nucleotides read TGTGCCAGCAGTTTGGGACGGCTTAACACTGAAGCTCTCTTT. It specifies CASSLGRLNTEALF.

This clone appeared many times. The J gene is TRBJ2-5, the V gene TRBV30; unclear D gene. V was trimmed by 0 bases and J by 5 bases, leaving 7 bases between them. The length of the CDR3 is 12 residues. Germline V gene data show CDR1 as GTSNPN and CDR2 as SVGIG (reference sequence). The CDR3 loop is CAWSVLGETQYF. CDR3 nucleotides: TGTGCCTGGAGTGTACTGGGGGAGACCCAGTACTTC.

Only a few counts were recorded for this clone. The chain joins TRBV6-2 or TRBV6-3 to TRBJ1-5, with D perhaps matching TRBD1 (5 bases). The CDR3 contains 15 residues. CDR1 is MNHEY, CDR2 SVGEGT, per germline. Between the trimmed V and J ends, which lost 5 bases and 10 bases, there was a span of 21 bases. CDR3 amino acids: CASSPTVGLDHPQHF. The CDR3 DNA reads TGTGCCAGCAGTCCGACAGTGGGCTTGGACCATCCCCAGCATTTT.